The 17 T cell receptor beta chains reported below all come from one sample, sequenced in a study of blood T cell repertoires in COVID-19. Using immunoSEQ multiplex PCR, the repertoire was profiled, and TCRdb retains in-frame clones only, with some absent. Among 250,000 to 400,000 clones, approximately 90% were seen once, and the ten largest hold under 2%. Sequenced: peripheral blood. Receptors were obtained from a woman in her 30s with COVID-19, enrolled during active disease.

The chain joins TRBV7-9 to TRBJ2-5; 7 bases fit TRBD1. This CDR3 is 14 amino acids long. Germline V lookup: CDR1 SEHNR, CDR2 FQNEAQ (reference sequence). V was pared by 5 bases and J by 2 bases, with 5 bases of the junction left unmatched. CDR3 loop: CASSPGQPQETQYF. In nucleotides, the CDR3 is TGTGCCAGCAGCCCGGGACAGCCACAAGAGACCCAGTACTTC.

The chain has TRBV28 and TRBJ1-1; D unresolved. The germline CDR1 and CDR2 sequences are MDHEN and SYDVKM. V lost 5 bases and J 4 bases, leaving 14 bases between the germline ends. This CDR3 has 14 residues. CDR3 residues: CASSIGPRGTEAFF. The CDR3 DNA reads TGTGCCAGCAGTATAGGACCTCGGGGCACTGAAGCTTTCTTT.

This sequence joins TRBV15 and TRBJ1-1; D is possibly TRBD1 (5 bases). The ends were cut back, 9 bases at V and 1 base at J, with 15 bases in the middle. Per germline, CDR1 LNHNV and CDR2 YYDKDF (reference sequence). The CDR3 covers 14 residues. CDR3 coding DNA: TGTGCCACTATGCTATGGGGCCCGAACACTGAAGCTTTCTTT. Translation: CATMLWGPNTEAFF.

The chain uses TRBV2 and TRBJ1-5, with TRBD1 as a possible D gene (5 bases). The germline gives CDR1 SNHLY, CDR2 FYNNEI. Trimming cost V 6 bases and J 1 base, with 13 bases left between them. The CDR3 loop spans 15 amino acids. CDR3 amino acids: CASRLTGGSNQPQHF. The DNA of the CDR3 is TGTGCCAGCAGGCTCACGGGGGGGAGCAATCAGCCCCAGCATTTT.

The chain is built from TRBV11-3 and TRBJ1-1; D possibly corresponds to TRBD1 (5 bases). Trimming left V 6 bases short and J 1 base short, with 9 bases between. From germline, CDR1 is SGHNT and CDR2 YENEEA. The CDR3 spans 13 residues. The CDR3 bases are TGTGCCAGCAGACATCAGGGGAACACTGAAGCTTTCTTT. It yields the protein CASRHQGNTEAFF.

The rearrangement uses TRBV3-1 (or the pseudogene TRBV3-2) and TRBJ1-3, with D perhaps matching TRBD1 (5 bases). The length of the CDR3 is 16 residues. V was trimmed by 3 bases and J by 0 bases, leaving 12 bases between them. The V gene's germline CDR1 is LGHDT and CDR2 YNNKEL (reference sequence). Here the CDR3 reads CASSHWGINSGNTIYF. The CDR3 DNA sequence: TGTGCCAGCAGCCATTGGGGCATAAACTCTGGAAACACCATATATTTT.

The CDR3 nucleotides read TGCGCCAGCAGCTTACAGGGAAGGCAAGAGACCCAGTACTTC. Its protein is CASSLQGRQETQYF. The gene calls are TRBV5-1 and TRBJ2-5; perhaps TRBD1 as D (6 bases). Germline V lookup: CDR1 SGHRS, CDR2 YFSETQ. The CDR3 covers 14 residues. The V gene lost 2 bases and the J gene lost 2 bases, with 10 bases spanning the gap. The full variable domain, its missing parts supplied by reference TRBV5-1 and TRBJ2-5, is KAGVTQTPRYLIKTRGQQVTLSCSPISGHRSVSWYQQTPGQGLQFLFEYFSETQRNKGNFPGRFSGRQFSNSRSEMNVSTLELGDSALYLCASSLQGRQETQYFGPGTRLLVL.

V usage is TRBV5-3 and J usage is TRBJ1-5; D gene ambiguous. TRBV5-3 is assigned to the ORF class and has an uncertain function. The V end lost 2 bases, the J end lost 3 bases, and 15 bases lay between the germline ends. The CDR3 sequence is 16 residues long. The CDR3 DNA is TGTGCCAGAAGCTTCCCAAGCTCCAGGTTCAATCAGCCCCAGCATTTT. As protein: CARSFPSSRFNQPQHF.

The V gene is TRBV7-2, the J gene TRBJ2-1; 9 bases line up with TRBD1. The junction had 6 bases not matched to a gene; V was cut back by 4 bases and J by 5 bases. CDR3 size: 15 residues. CDR1 and CDR2 from the germline V gene are SGHTA and FQGNSA. The CDR3 DNA reads TGTGCCAGCAGCTACGGGACAGGGTGGGACAATGAGCAGTTCTTC. Translated, it gives CASSYGTGWDNEQFF. Using reference TRBV7-2 and TRBJ2-1 for the parts outside the CDR3, the full variable domain is GAGVSQSPSNKVTEKGKDVELRCDPISGHTALYWYRQSLGQGLEFLIYFQGNSAPDKSGLPSDRFSAERTGGSVSTLTIQRTQQEDSAVYLCASSYGTGWDNEQFFGPGTRLTVL.

V and J are TRBV14 and TRBJ1-1; D is uncertain. The V end lost 1 base, the J end lost 3 bases, and 6 bases lay between the germline ends. The CDR3 consists of 13 residues. CDR1 is SGHDN, CDR2 FVKESK, per germline. CDR3 sequence reads: CASSQAQYTEAFF. CDR3 DNA sequence: TGTGCCAGCAGCCAAGCGCAGTACACTGAAGCTTTCTTT.

This chain uses TRBV7-9 with TRBJ1-3; D is unclear. The CDR3 covers 14 residues. Germline CDR1 SEHNR, CDR2 FQNEAQ (reference sequence). Trimming removed 4 bases at V and 9 bases at J, with 16 bases between. CDR3 loop: CASSSWTPGITIYF. CDR3 bases: TGTGCCAGCAGCTCCTGGACGCCCGGGATCACCATATATTTT.

V gene TRBV11-2 combines with J gene TRBJ2-7; 7 bases are a match to TRBD1. J lost 1 base, V lost 5 bases, and 11 bases had no gene match. From germline, CDR1 is SGHAT and CDR2 FQNNGV. The CDR3 contains 16 residues. Here the CDR3 DNA reads TGTGCCAGCAGCCCGGTTACCGGGACAGCATCCTACGAGCAGTACGTC. This sequence encodes CASSPVTGTASYEQYV.

The J gene is TRBJ2-3, the V gene TRBV29-1, with TRBD1 matching 10 bases. Germline assignment: CDR1 SQVTM and CDR2 ANQGSEA. V shed 6 bases and J 3 bases; nucleotides not matched to a gene: 6. CDR3 length: 14 residues. The CDR3 DNA reads TGCAGCGTAACCCTGGGACAGGGGACAGATACGCAGTATTTT. This gives the protein CSVTLGQGTDTQYF.

V usage is TRBV9 and J usage is TRBJ1-3, with 7 bases matching TRBD1. V lost 4 bases and J lost 2; bases outside the gene matches: 6. This CDR3 spans 15 amino acids. Looked up from germline, CDR1 is SGDLS and CDR2 is YYNGEE. The CDR3 spells CASSRQGNAGNTIYF. CDR3 sequence (DNA): TGTGCCAGCAGCCGACAGGGAAACGCTGGAAACACCATATATTTT.

The V call is TRBV10-2, the J call TRBJ2-1; the D gene is possibly TRBD2 (5 bases). CDR1 is WSHSY, CDR2 SAAADI, per germline. Trimming stripped 3 bases from V and 5 bases from J, with 23 bases between. This CDR3 comprises 18 residues. The DNA for the CDR3 is TGCGCCAGCAGTGATGAGGCCCCAACTAGAGGAGCCCACAATGAGCAGTTCTTC. As protein: CASSDEAPTRGAHNEQFF.

V is TRBV7-2 and J is TRBJ2-5; no clear D. The CDR3 sequence is 14 residues long. Germline loops: CDR1 SGHTA, CDR2 FQGNSA. Deletions cut 2 bases from V and 2 bases from J, with 9 bases between. The CDR3 region is CASSLYNRQETQYF. The CDR3 nucleotides are TGTGCCAGCAGCTTATATAATAGACAAGAGACCCAGTACTTC.

The gene calls are TRBV7-6 and TRBJ1-1; D possibly corresponds to TRBD1 (5 bases). CDR1 is SGHVS and CDR2 is FNYEAQ in the germline V gene. The V and J ends lost 5 bases and 1 base respectively, with 14 bases between them. This CDR3 is 15 amino acids long. CDR3 sequence reads: CASSPGNVGNTEAFF. The CDR3 nucleotides are TGTGCCAGCAGCCCAGGGAATGTCGGGAACACTGAAGCTTTCTTT. The entire variable domain, with the rest obtained from reference TRBV7-6 and TRBJ1-1, is as follows: GAGVSQSPRYKVTKRGQDVALRCDPISGHVSLYWYRQALGQGPEFLTYFNYEAQQDKSGLPNDRFSAERPEGSISTLTIQRTEQRDSAMYRCASSPGNVGNTEAFFGQGTRLTVV.